This TCR beta chain was found in a study of blood T cell repertoires in COVID-19. Study in general: Sites in the United States, Italy and Spain provided acute and convalescent COVID-19 samples. PBMCs, B-cell-depleted T cells, or T cells provided the cDNA or gDNA that made up the material.

The method was immunoSEQ multiplex PCR; TCRdb's version includes in-frame clones alone and lacks a portion of them. The sample lists 250,000 or so clones, 88% occurring once. Participant age was roughly 18 to 89 years, and participants resided in about two dozen US areas. The study recruited exposed participants who had met a COVID-19 case within 2 weeks before entry. The J segment lost 10 bases and the V segment lost 4 bases, leaving 6 bases of the junction unmatched. The CDR3 is 13 residues long. Germline V CDR1 and CDR2: SGHAT, FQNNGV. The material sequenced was PBMCs or T cells enriched from blood (not recorded which). The genes are TRBV11-2 and TRBJ1-1; 10 nucleotides agree with TRBD1. This TCR came from a young woman who had been exposed to COVID-19. The CDR3 DNA sequence: TGTGCCAGCAGCTCCGGGACAGGGGTGGGAGCTTTCTTT. Residues: CASSSGTGVGAFF. Supplemented by reference TRBV11-2 and TRBJ1-1, the full variable domain reads EAGVAQSPRYKIIEKRQSVAFWCNPISGHATLYWYQQILGQGPKLLIQFQNNGVVDDSQLPKDRFSAERLKGVDSTLKIQPAKLEDSAVYLCASSSGTGVGAFFGQGTRLTVV.